This T cell receptor beta chain appears in the sequencing data of a study of cytomegalovirus exposure and HLA in healthy donors (dated by TCRdb to about 2017). About the investigation overall: An earlier analysis of approximately 590 of the donors reported 250 to 300 Gb of sequence data and 117 million unique TCR beta sequences from 150 million to 200 million T cells. An early release covering 500 to 750 HLA-typed donors comprised around 300 gigabases of sequencing data and some 79 million unique TCR sequences. The genetic ancestry cluster associated with self-reported Caucasian donors included around 76% of the 300 to 400 genotyped donors. The study was designed to test whether signatures of past pathogen exposure could be identified by cataloging public T cell receptors. The study used immunosequencing to profile the T cell repertoires of 670 or so subjects and linked those repertoires to cytomegalovirus serostatus. A separate validation cohort of roughly 110 different subjects was used in addition to the 666-subject first cohort. High-throughput TCR immunosequencing, statistical association of individual TCRs with disease status, and machine learning were combined to predict cytomegalovirus infection status. To study patterns of TCR occurrence, a later analysis re-analyzed previously published TCR beta repertoires from around 700 donors and added high-resolution HLA genotyping. Rather than drawing on any new phenotypic data, the later analysis identified candidate immune exposures from TCR beta sequences and the way those sequences occurred across donors. An earlier analysis of about 620 of the donors applied high-throughput TCR beta sequencing to assess whether each TCR beta V gene segment acted as functional or pseudogenic. Donor age, sex, ethnicity and CMV serostatus were compiled alongside the repertoire data. A later genetic analysis used genome-wide SNP genotypes for 398 of the 666 donors, treating that subset as a discovery cohort. Every discovery cohort repertoire had been produced on one sequencing platform. HLA typing covered class I and class II loci at four-digit resolution. Typing coverage differed by locus: A, B, C, DRB1 and DQB1 were typed in roughly 620-630 donors, DQA1 in 522, DPA1 in some 570, and DPB1 in about 450. Five DR-DQ haplotypes were treated as single units for association and clustering because of strong linkage in the cohort. Among about 370 genotyped donors of the cohort, an average of about 220,000 unique TCR beta nucleotide sequences was sequenced per donor, of which roughly 17% were non-productive.

The cohort comprised some 680 healthy bone marrow donors. At the time of sampling, all cohort members were nominally healthy, though unrecorded immune exposures were likely present. The donor was CMV seropositive and was included in the group of 250 to 300 seropositive cohort members. A peripheral blood sample was collected from each donor, and TCR beta sequencing was performed on peripheral blood mononuclear cells. The Qiagen DNeasy Blood Extraction Kit was used to extract genomic DNA from the blood cell samples. As for this clone: Its antigen has not been determined. Base-call qualities are not available, and no considerably larger clone is one nucleotide away.

What the study reported, not specific to this receptor: The 87-base-pair reads could not distinguish some IMGT-functional V segments, including TRBV6-2 and TRBV6-3, so those segments were excluded. In a later analysis, the rate of TCR association differed among HLA loci, with DRB1 alleles having the most associated TCRs and HLA-C alleles having the fewest. This cohort had only TCR beta chains sequenced, and the lack of alpha or paired-chain data limited which features could be detected. In a later analysis, about 17,000 TCR beta sequences were associated with specific HLA alleles at a false discovery rate of 0.05. Linkage disequilibrium might explain the correlated functional status among segregating V segments, but an unknown experimental factor could not be excluded. An earlier analysis of some 590 of the donors showed that most TCR beta V segments appeared in productive rearrangements either about 90% or about 30% of the time, which broadly matched IMGT annotations. The classifier was reported to diagnose cytomegalovirus status with high specificity and sensitivity in both the original and validation cohorts. Because some donors lacked HLA typing at each locus, the association tests relied only on the typed subset. The study gave a list of about 160 TCR beta chains associated with cytomegalovirus. Most TCR sequences were seen in very few donors, while some public TCRs were found in many individuals. A later genetic analysis associated a missense DCLRE1C variant with V-gene and J-gene trimming of TCR beta chains, and an independent cohort replicated the association. In a later analysis, HLA-associated TCR beta chains were found to be more clonally expanded and to have lower generation probabilities than equally common non-associated chains. A cluster of highly shared sequence variants was judged likely to be a technical artifact of the sequencing pipeline. The authors suggested that the approach could potentially be generalized to other disease states and immunological phenotypes. The earlier analysis of 450 to 700 of the donors excluded some 15 rarely observed V segments, including chromosome 9 orphons, because counts were too low. A further reported finding was that TCR beta sequences accurately predicted the HLA-A and HLA-B alleles for most subjects in the first cohort. In vitro tests confirmed that a few of the cytomegalovirus-associated TCR beta chains recognize cytomegalovirus antigens. Several of the top co-occurrence clusters appeared to be linked to parvovirus B19, influenza, CMV and Epstein-Barr virus, according to a later analysis. Presence/absence analyses assumed roughly uniform sequencing depth across donors, an assumption that may not hold. Strong co-occurrence of HLA alleles, especially DR and DQ, made assigning TCR associations to individual alleles difficult. Most CMV-associated TCR beta chains appeared to be HLA-restricted in a later analysis, and the HLA associations seemed to be driven largely by CMV exposure. A later genetic analysis reported fewer N-insertions in productive TCRs among donors in an Asian-associated ancestry cluster than the roughly 650-donor mean. For the cohort, immune exposure information was limited to CMV serostatus.

Library prep was done by the immunoSEQ multiplex PCR assay. A mixture of 60 forward primers for TCR Vbeta segments and 13 reverse primers for TCR Jbeta segments was used in the multiplex PCR. A multiplex PCR assay on genomic DNA amplified the CDR3 region of rearranged TCR beta genes. The amplified TCR beta libraries were sequenced on the Illumina HiSeq System as 87-base-pair reads. As for the authors' bioinformatics: A later analysis tallied some 79 million unique TCR beta chains across the 610 or so repertoires, and around 10 million of those chains were shared by two or more donors. A nearest-neighbor algorithm error-corrected the raw reads and collapsed the reads into unique sequences, merging closely related sequences to remove PCR and sequencing errors. Alignment of CDR3 sequences to IMGT reference sequences was used to assign V, D and J gene segments. For a sequence to be retained, a match of at least six nucleotides to both a V gene segment and a J gene segment was required. A rearrangement was called productive if the CDR3 had no stop codons and remained in frame with V and J, and every other rearrangement was called non-productive. CDR3 was defined according to IMGT convention as the region running from the second conserved V-encoded cysteine to the conserved J-encoded phenylalanine. The earlier analysis of fewer than 750 of the donors excluded sequences that lacked an unambiguous match to a single V gene segment. In an earlier analysis of about 590 of the donors, a V segment was called functional when productive rearrangements were above 56.7%, and segregating when the standard deviation between donors exceeded 5%. A statistical classification framework was built to diagnose cytomegalovirus status from the catalog of TCR beta chain sequences. In a later analysis, TCR nucleotide sequences were compared against IMGT/GENE-DB human TR gene sequences so that V and J genes could be assigned. In a later analysis, CDR3 sequences and most-parsimonious VDJ recombination scenarios were assigned using the TCRdist pipeline. In a later analysis, each TCR beta chain was defined by its CDR3 amino acid sequence together with its V-gene family, and reads without a unique V-gene family were excluded. In a later analysis, 500 to 700 highly shared, low-generation-probability nucleotide sequences were removed to address suspected cross-contamination and a sequencing artifact. For each public chain, a later analysis derived a clonal expansion index from normalized ranks of inferred template counts within each repertoire. In a later analysis, generation probabilities were computed with a VDJ recombination model fitted to out-of-frame rearrangements, and the resulting probabilities were checked against IGoR. In a later analysis, TCR-TCR, TCR-HLA and TCR-CMV co-occurrence was scored with hypergeometric tests, and a repertoire-size bias correction was applied to TCR pairs. To estimate false discovery rates, a later analysis permuted the HLA or CMV assignments 20 times. In a later analysis, co-occurring TCRs were grouped with DBSCAN, and TCRdist sequence similarity was added when clustering was performed within HLA-allele-positive subsets. Repertoires with fewer than 30,000 or more than 120,000 public chains, plus five repertoires with anomalous nucleotide sharing, were excluded from co-occurrence clustering. Here the immuneACCESS table is served through TCRdb, limited to in-frame sequences with V and J called. Missing clones are a known gap in these copies; in checked studies unresolved V genes cover under half, and the rest lacks a known reason. Clonal size and the V and J genes are those of that table, whereas D and trimming came from the DNA. The sample includes approximately 120,000 clones, with roughly 63% observed a single time. About 5.7% of the sample belongs to the ten largest clones.

In the germline V gene, CDR1 corresponds to SGHRS and CDR2 to YFSETQ. The CDR3, from cysteine to phenylalanine, totals 12 residues. Of the read, only the CDR3 DNA is kept; its 36 bases are in frame from base 1. Trimming takes 7 bases from V and 5 bases from J, and the germline ends sit 11 bases apart. The sample comprised PBMCs. This TCR was sampled from a woman aged 70-85 years in good health and CMV-seropositive. The sequence links TRBV5-1 to TRBJ2-3, and the D gene may be TRBD2, 5 bases matching. The DNA sequence follows: TGCGCCAGCGCCGAACTAGGAGATACGCAGTATTTT. The translation is CASAELGDTQYF.